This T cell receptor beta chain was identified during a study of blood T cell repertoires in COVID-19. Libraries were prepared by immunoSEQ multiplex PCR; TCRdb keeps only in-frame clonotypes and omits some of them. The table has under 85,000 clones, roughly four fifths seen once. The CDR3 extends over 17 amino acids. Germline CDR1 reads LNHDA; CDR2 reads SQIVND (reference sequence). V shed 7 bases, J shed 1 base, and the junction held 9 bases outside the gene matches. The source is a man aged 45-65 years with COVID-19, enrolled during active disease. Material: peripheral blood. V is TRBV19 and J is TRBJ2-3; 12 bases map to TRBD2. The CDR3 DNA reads TGTGCCAGTAATCATCCCCGGACTAGCGGGGGCACAGATACGCAGTATTTT. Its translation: CASNHPRTSGGTDTQYF.